This T cell receptor (beta chain) appears in the sequencing data of a study of T cell responses to AZD1222 COVID-19 vaccine. The table came from immunoSEQ multiplex PCR; TCRdb's copy has only in-frame clones and leaves some out. This sample has 90,000 to 110,000 clones, with about 90% found just once. CDR3 size: 15 residues. Between the trimmed V and J ends, which lost 6 bases and 1 base, there was a span of 15 bases. Looked up from germline, CDR1 is KGHSH and CDR2 is LQKENI. The sample in question was peripheral blood, obtained on day 0 of AZD1222 vaccination. This TCR derives from an adult in good health. The chain couples TRBV18 to TRBJ1-1, with D unresolved. The CDR3 region is CASSHKSNKNTEAFF. CDR3 bases: TGTGCCAGCTCCCACAAATCCAACAAGAACACTGAAGCTTTCTTT. The entire variable domain, with the rest obtained from reference TRBV18 and TRBJ1-1, is as follows: NAGVMQNPRHLVRRRGQEARLRCSPMKGHSHVYWYRQLPEEGLKFMVYLQKENIIDESGMPKERFSAEFPKEGPSILRIQQVVRGDSAAYFCASSHKSNKNTEAFFGQGTRLTVV.